The subject of this entry is one T cell receptor beta chain. PCR used 60 Vbeta primers and 13 Jbeta primers. Using immunoSEQ multiplex PCR, the repertoire was profiled, and TCRdb retains in-frame clones only, with some absent. The repertoire consists of 150,000 to 200,000 clones, with more than 75% occurring once and the leading ten covering roughly 1.7%. The data were obtained in a study of cytomegalovirus exposure and HLA in healthy donors. This CDR3 region has 14 residues. Germline values: CDR1 SEHNR, CDR2 FQNEAQ (reference sequence). V dropped 5 bases and J dropped 6 bases, with 15 bases sitting between them.

This chain uses TRBV7-9 with TRBJ2-3; D might be TRBD1 (6 bases). The TCR originated in a woman aged 18-29 years in good health and CMV-seronegative. Specimen: PBMCs. CDR3 region: CASSPDSTADTQYF. The CDR3 nucleotides read TGTGCCAGCAGCCCGGACAGTACCGCGGATACGCAGTATTTT.